Sequencing of this TCR beta chain was carried out in a study of response to subunit inactivated influenza vaccine. Of note for this clonotype: Its target is unknown.

Findings of the study overall: T cells newly recruited by each seasonal influenza vaccination are few, the authors suggested.

The CDR3 spans 13 residues. The V segment lost 6 bases and the J segment 8 bases; nucleotides outside the gene matches: 8. Germline V gene lookup returns CDR1 SQVTM and CDR2 ANQGSEA. TCRdb redid the calling of the RT-PCR reads with MiXCR, one entry per CDR3 protein. The sample holds hundreds of thousands of distinct CDR3 sequences, around 15% seen once. The receptor comes from a man aged 50 to 59 who received an inactivated influenza vaccine. Sequenced here: PBMCs from blood, sampled around two weeks before vaccination. The chain recombines TRBV29-1 with TRBJ2-1; 9 bases line up with TRBD2. The CDR3 region has the DNA TGCAGCGTGAATACCGGGACTAGCTATGAGCAGTTCTTC. The encoded protein is CSVNTGTSYEQFF.